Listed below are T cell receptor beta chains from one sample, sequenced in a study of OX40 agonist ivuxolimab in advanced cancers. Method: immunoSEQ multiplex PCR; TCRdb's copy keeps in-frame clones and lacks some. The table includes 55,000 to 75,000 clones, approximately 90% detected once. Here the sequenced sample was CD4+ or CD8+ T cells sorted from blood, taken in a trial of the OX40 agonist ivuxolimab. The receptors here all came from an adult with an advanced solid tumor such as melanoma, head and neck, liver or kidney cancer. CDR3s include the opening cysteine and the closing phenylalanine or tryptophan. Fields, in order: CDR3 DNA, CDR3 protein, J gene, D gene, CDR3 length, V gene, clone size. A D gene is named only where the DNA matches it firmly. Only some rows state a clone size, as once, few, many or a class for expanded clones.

cdr3_nt: TGTGCCAGCAGTGAAGCGGGACAGGGGGCCTCTGGGGCCAACGTCCTGACTTTC
cdr3_aa: CASSEAGQGASGANVLTF
j_call: TRBJ2-6
d_call: TRBD1
cdr3_length: 18
v_call: TRBV6-1
clone_size: -

cdr3_nt: TGTGCCAGCAGCGTAGGGTCAGATACGCAGTATTTT
cdr3_aa: CASSVGSDTQYF
j_call: TRBJ2-3
d_call: -
cdr3_length: 12
v_call: TRBV9
clone_size: once

cdr3_nt: TGTGCCAGCAGTTACTCCAGGGTTGGGAACACCGGGGAGCTGTTTTTT
cdr3_aa: CASSYSRVGNTGELFF
j_call: TRBJ2-2
d_call: -
cdr3_length: 16
v_call: TRBV6-6
clone_size: -

cdr3_nt: TGCGCCAGCAGCTTGGGGGTAGCGGGGGCCCCCACAGATACGCAGTATTTT
cdr3_aa: CASSLGVAGAPTDTQYF
j_call: TRBJ2-3
d_call: TRBD2
cdr3_length: 17
v_call: TRBV5-1
clone_size: -

cdr3_nt: TGCGCCAGCAGTGTTCGGGTTGGCGGGGAGCTGTTTTTT
cdr3_aa: CASSVRVGGELFF
j_call: TRBJ2-2
d_call: -
cdr3_length: 13
v_call: TRBV10-1
clone_size: -

cdr3_nt: TGTGCCAGCACCGTGATTAGCGGCTCCTACAATGAGCAGTTCTTC
cdr3_aa: CASTVISGSYNEQFF
j_call: TRBJ2-1
d_call: -
cdr3_length: 15
v_call: TRBV9
clone_size: -

cdr3_nt: TGTGCCAGCAGTTACTTCAGGGGGGCTATTCGCGAGCAGTACTTC
cdr3_aa: CASSYFRGAIREQYF
j_call: TRBJ2-7
d_call: -
cdr3_length: 15
v_call: TRBV6-5
clone_size: -

cdr3_nt: TGTGCCAGCTCACCACCGGCGGGAGGGCAAAACGAGCAGTACTTC
cdr3_aa: CASSPPAGGQNEQYF
j_call: TRBJ2-7
d_call: TRBD2
cdr3_length: 15
v_call: TRBV18
clone_size: -

cdr3_nt: TGTGCCAGTAGTCCCAGGGTAGCGGGAGAGACCCAGTACTTC
cdr3_aa: CASSPRVAGETQYF
j_call: TRBJ2-5
d_call: TRBD2
cdr3_length: 14
v_call: TRBV19
clone_size: few

cdr3_nt: TGCGCCAGCAGCTTGGAACAGTCTGTATACAATGAGCAGTTCTTC
cdr3_aa: CASSLEQSVYNEQFF
j_call: TRBJ2-1
d_call: -
cdr3_length: 15
v_call: TRBV5-1
clone_size: -

cdr3_nt: TGCGCCAGCAGCCCCCAGGGACAAGCCACCGGGGAGCTGTTTTTT
cdr3_aa: CASSPQGQATGELFF
j_call: TRBJ2-2
d_call: -
cdr3_length: 15
v_call: TRBV5-1
clone_size: -

cdr3_nt: TGTGCCAGCAGCCAAGCGCGGCGCGGTTTCACAGATACGCAGTATTTT
cdr3_aa: CASSQARRGFTDTQYF
j_call: TRBJ2-3
d_call: -
cdr3_length: 16
v_call: TRBV14
clone_size: -

cdr3_nt: TGTGCCAGTAGTTGGCAAGAGACCCAGTACTTC
cdr3_aa: CASSWQETQYF
j_call: TRBJ2-5
d_call: -
cdr3_length: 11
v_call: TRBV19
clone_size: once

cdr3_nt: TGTGCCAGCAGTGAATTGGACTATGGCTACACCTTC
cdr3_aa: CASSELDYGYTF
j_call: TRBJ1-2
d_call: -
cdr3_length: 12
v_call: TRBV6-1
clone_size: -

cdr3_nt: TGTGCCAGTAGTATTCGGGTAGCAGATACGCAGTATTTT
cdr3_aa: CASSIRVADTQYF
j_call: TRBJ2-3
d_call: -
cdr3_length: 13
v_call: TRBV19
clone_size: -

cdr3_nt: TGTGCCAGCAGTTTAGGGGGAGCGGAGACCCAGTACTTC
cdr3_aa: CASSLGGAETQYF
j_call: TRBJ2-5
d_call: -
cdr3_length: 13
v_call: TRBV28
clone_size: -

cdr3_nt: TGTGCCAGCAGCACACTAGTTACCGGGGAGCTGTTTTTT
cdr3_aa: CASSTLVTGELFF
j_call: TRBJ2-2
d_call: -
cdr3_length: 13
v_call: TRBV28
clone_size: -

cdr3_nt: TGTGCCAGCAGTGGAGGTATGGACACTGAAGCTTTCTTT
cdr3_aa: CASSGGMDTEAFF
j_call: TRBJ1-1
d_call: -
cdr3_length: 13
v_call: TRBV6-6
clone_size: -

cdr3_nt: TGTGCCAGCAGTGATCGTAGGGCCCATGAAAAACTGTTTTTT
cdr3_aa: CASSDRRAHEKLFF
j_call: TRBJ1-4
d_call: -
cdr3_length: 14
v_call: TRBV2
clone_size: -

cdr3_nt: TGCAGCGCGGGACTAGCGGGAGTAGCCAAAAACATTCAGTACTTC
cdr3_aa: CSAGLAGVAKNIQYF
j_call: TRBJ2-4
d_call: TRBD2
cdr3_length: 15
v_call: TRBV29-1
clone_size: once

cdr3_nt: TGTGCCAGCACCTTTGTGGCGTCCCCGGGGGAGACCCAGTACTTC
cdr3_aa: CASTFVASPGETQYF
j_call: TRBJ2-5
d_call: -
cdr3_length: 15
v_call: TRBV11-3
clone_size: -

cdr3_nt: TGTGCCAGCAGCTTCGGACAGGTTACAGATACGCAGTATTTT
cdr3_aa: CASSFGQVTDTQYF
j_call: TRBJ2-3
d_call: TRBD1
cdr3_length: 14
v_call: TRBV5-4
clone_size: -

cdr3_nt: TGTGCCAGCAGCTCTCTTGGGAGGGGACACCAAGAGACCCAGTACTTC
cdr3_aa: CASSSLGRGHQETQYF
j_call: TRBJ2-5
d_call: TRBD2
cdr3_length: 16
v_call: TRBV7-9
clone_size: -

cdr3_nt: TGTGCCACCAGCAGAGATATCCCAGGGGGGAACACTGAAGCTTTCTTT
cdr3_aa: CATSRDIPGGNTEAFF
j_call: TRBJ1-1
d_call: TRBD1
cdr3_length: 16
v_call: TRBV15
clone_size: -

cdr3_nt: TGCGCCAGCAGCTTGACTGCGGGTAGCACAGATACGCAGTATTTT
cdr3_aa: CASSLTAGSTDTQYF
j_call: TRBJ2-3
d_call: -
cdr3_length: 15
v_call: TRBV5-1
clone_size: -

cdr3_nt: TGTGCCAGTAGTAGGGGGCGGACCGGTCAAGGCTACACCTTC
cdr3_aa: CASSRGRTGQGYTF
j_call: TRBJ1-2
d_call: -
cdr3_length: 14
v_call: TRBV19
clone_size: -

cdr3_nt: TGTGCCTCCCTTAGTGGGGCCCAGGGTCCTGGAAACACCATATATTTT
cdr3_aa: CASLSGAQGPGNTIYF
j_call: TRBJ1-3
d_call: -
cdr3_length: 16
v_call: TRBV28
clone_size: -

cdr3_nt: TGTGCCAGCAGCTTAGGTCCAGGCTATGGCTACACCTTC
cdr3_aa: CASSLGPGYGYTF
j_call: TRBJ1-2
d_call: -
cdr3_length: 13
v_call: TRBV7-2
clone_size: once

cdr3_nt: TGTGCCAGCAGCTTGGCGGCTAGCGGGAGTCTCGGGGAGCAGTTCTTC
cdr3_aa: CASSLAASGSLGEQFF
j_call: TRBJ2-1
d_call: TRBD2
cdr3_length: 16
v_call: TRBV5-6
clone_size: -

cdr3_nt: TGTGCCAGTAGTATTCTGGTGAACACCGGGGAGCTGTTTTTT
cdr3_aa: CASSILVNTGELFF
j_call: TRBJ2-2
d_call: -
cdr3_length: 14
v_call: TRBV19
clone_size: few

cdr3_nt: TGCGCCAGCAGCTTGGGGCCGCAGGGGAATGAGCAGTTCTTC
cdr3_aa: CASSLGPQGNEQFF
j_call: TRBJ2-1
d_call: -
cdr3_length: 14
v_call: TRBV5-1
clone_size: -

cdr3_nt: TGTGCCAGCAGCCGACTCAACTCAGGGGAAGGACCCCAGTACTTC
cdr3_aa: CASSRLNSGEGPQYF
j_call: TRBJ2-5
d_call: -
cdr3_length: 15
v_call: TRBV27
clone_size: -

cdr3_nt: TGTGCCAGCAGCTCACCTGGGGACAGGGGGATACGTGGCTACACCTTC
cdr3_aa: CASSSPGDRGIRGYTF
j_call: TRBJ1-2
d_call: TRBD1
cdr3_length: 16
v_call: TRBV5-4
clone_size: -

cdr3_nt: TGTGCCAGTAGTATAGATCACGGGACCTCTGGAAACACCATATATTTT
cdr3_aa: CASSIDHGTSGNTIYF
j_call: TRBJ1-3
d_call: -
cdr3_length: 16
v_call: TRBV19
clone_size: -

cdr3_nt: TGTGCCAGCAGCTTAGATTTAGCGGGAGACACCTACGAGCAGTACTTC
cdr3_aa: CASSLDLAGDTYEQYF
j_call: TRBJ2-7
d_call: TRBD2
cdr3_length: 16
v_call: TRBV11-2
clone_size: -

cdr3_nt: TGTGCTAGTGGTTCAACTAGCGGGAGGGCCTACAATGAGCAGTTCTTC
cdr3_aa: CASGSTSGRAYNEQFF
j_call: TRBJ2-1
d_call: TRBD2
cdr3_length: 16
v_call: TRBV12-5
clone_size: -

cdr3_nt: TGTGCCAGCAGTTACCTATACAGGGGGGGAGAGGAAGCTTTCTTT
cdr3_aa: CASSYLYRGGEEAFF
j_call: TRBJ1-1
d_call: TRBD1
cdr3_length: 15
v_call: TRBV6-5
clone_size: -

cdr3_nt: TGCGCCAGCAGCCAAGACGCCCTAGCCAAAAACATTCAGTACTTC
cdr3_aa: CASSQDALAKNIQYF
j_call: TRBJ2-4
d_call: -
cdr3_length: 15
v_call: TRBV4-1
clone_size: -

cdr3_nt: TGTGCCAGCACCTCTGGCGGGAACTACTACGAGCAGTACTTC
cdr3_aa: CASTSGGNYYEQYF
j_call: TRBJ2-7
d_call: -
cdr3_length: 14
v_call: TRBV27
clone_size: once

cdr3_nt: TGTGCCAGCAGCTTAGCCCCACAGGGGAGGGAGCAGTACTTC
cdr3_aa: CASSLAPQGREQYF
j_call: TRBJ2-7
d_call: -
cdr3_length: 14
v_call: TRBV7-2
clone_size: -

cdr3_nt: TGTGCCAGCAGCCAAGCGGGGGTCTCCTACGAGCAGTACTTC
cdr3_aa: CASSQAGVSYEQYF
j_call: TRBJ2-7
d_call: -
cdr3_length: 14
v_call: TRBV14
clone_size: -

cdr3_nt: TGTGCCAGCAGCTTAGTCCGCCAAGAGACCCAGTACTTC
cdr3_aa: CASSLVRQETQYF
j_call: TRBJ2-5
d_call: -
cdr3_length: 13
v_call: TRBV7-2
clone_size: -

cdr3_nt: TGTGCCAGCAGCTCTGGGGGCACCGGGGAGCTGTTTTTT
cdr3_aa: CASSSGGTGELFF
j_call: TRBJ2-2
d_call: -
cdr3_length: 13
v_call: TRBV7-3
clone_size: -

cdr3_nt: TGCAGCGTTGTGTTAGCGGTCTCCTACAATGAGCAGTTCTTC
cdr3_aa: CSVVLAVSYNEQFF
j_call: TRBJ2-1
d_call: -
cdr3_length: 14
v_call: TRBV29-1
clone_size: -

cdr3_nt: TGTGCCAGCAGTCTGCGGGCCTTGGGGGGGGCCAATGAGCAGTTCTTC
cdr3_aa: CASSLRALGGANEQFF
j_call: TRBJ2-1
d_call: -
cdr3_length: 16
v_call: TRBV28
clone_size: -

cdr3_nt: TGTGCCAGCAGTAATCCAAGCGGGGAGCTGTTTTTT
cdr3_aa: CASSNPSGELFF
j_call: TRBJ2-2
d_call: -
cdr3_length: 12
v_call: TRBV6-5
clone_size: -